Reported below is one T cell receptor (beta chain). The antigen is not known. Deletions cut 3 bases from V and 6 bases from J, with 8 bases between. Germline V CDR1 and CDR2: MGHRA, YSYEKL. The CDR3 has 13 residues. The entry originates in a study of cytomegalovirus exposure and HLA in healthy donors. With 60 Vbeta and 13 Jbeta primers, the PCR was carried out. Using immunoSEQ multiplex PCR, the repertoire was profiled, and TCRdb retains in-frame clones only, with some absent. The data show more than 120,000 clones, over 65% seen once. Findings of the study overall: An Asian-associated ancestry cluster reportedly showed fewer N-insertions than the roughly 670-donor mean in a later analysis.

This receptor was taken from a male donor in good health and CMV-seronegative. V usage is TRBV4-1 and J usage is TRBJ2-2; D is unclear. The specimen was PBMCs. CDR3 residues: CASSHASAGELFF. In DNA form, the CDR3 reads TGCGCCAGCAGCCACGCCTCGGCCGGGGAGCTGTTTTTT.